The present entry profiles one TCR beta chain with its context. The germline V and J ends were trimmed by 8 bases and 1 base, with 14 bases remaining between them. There are 14 residues in the CDR3. Germline CDR1 and CDR2: MNHEY and SVGAGI. This sample was taken from a study of control samples from healthy donors and cancer patients. Generated by immunoSEQ multiplex PCR, the TCRdb table keeps only in-frame clones and is missing some. There are about 110,000 clones in the sample; about four fifths occur only once, and 13% lies in the top ten. The specimen was blood. The source of this sequence is a woman aged 50 to 60 in good health. This sequence joins TRBV6-5 and TRBJ1-1; D remains ambiguous. Here the CDR3 reads CASAGVGGNTEAFF. For the CDR3, the DNA is TGTGCCAGCGCTGGTGTGGGTGGGAACACTGAAGCTTTCTTT.